Detailed here is one T cell receptor beta chain. This CDR3 is built from 13 residues. Deletions cut 1 base from V and 8 bases from J, with 9 bases between. The germline gives CDR1 MNHEY, CDR2 SMNVEV (reference sequence). This entry belongs to a study of cytomegalovirus exposure and HLA in healthy donors. TCRdb's table, derived via immunoSEQ multiplex PCR, lists solely in-frame clones and lacks some. Of approximately 220,000 clones in the sample, 90% to 95% were seen once. The sequenced sample consisted of PBMCs. The chain is built from TRBV27 and TRBJ2-1; weak D call: TRBD2 (5 bases). The TCR sequence derives from a woman aged 18-29 years in good health and CMV-seronegative. This CDR3 is CASSLLEVDEQFF. The CDR3 DNA sequence: TGTGCCAGCAGTTTATTGGAGGTCGATGAGCAGTTCTTC.